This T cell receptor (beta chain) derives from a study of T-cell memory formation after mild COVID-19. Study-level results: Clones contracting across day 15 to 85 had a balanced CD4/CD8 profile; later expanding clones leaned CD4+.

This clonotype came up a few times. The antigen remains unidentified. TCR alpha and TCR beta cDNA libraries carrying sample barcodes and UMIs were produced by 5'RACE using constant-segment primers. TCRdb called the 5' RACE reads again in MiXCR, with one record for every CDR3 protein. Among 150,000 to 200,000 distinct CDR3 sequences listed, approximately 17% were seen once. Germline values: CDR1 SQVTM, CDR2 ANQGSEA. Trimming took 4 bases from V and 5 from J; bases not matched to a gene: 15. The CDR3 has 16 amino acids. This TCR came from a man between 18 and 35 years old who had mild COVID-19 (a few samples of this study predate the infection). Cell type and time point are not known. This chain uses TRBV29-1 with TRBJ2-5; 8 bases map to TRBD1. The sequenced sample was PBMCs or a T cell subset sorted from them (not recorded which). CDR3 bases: TGCAGCGTTGGAGCCGTACAGGGGGGATCATGGGAGACCCAGTACTTC. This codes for CSVGAVQGGSWETQYF.